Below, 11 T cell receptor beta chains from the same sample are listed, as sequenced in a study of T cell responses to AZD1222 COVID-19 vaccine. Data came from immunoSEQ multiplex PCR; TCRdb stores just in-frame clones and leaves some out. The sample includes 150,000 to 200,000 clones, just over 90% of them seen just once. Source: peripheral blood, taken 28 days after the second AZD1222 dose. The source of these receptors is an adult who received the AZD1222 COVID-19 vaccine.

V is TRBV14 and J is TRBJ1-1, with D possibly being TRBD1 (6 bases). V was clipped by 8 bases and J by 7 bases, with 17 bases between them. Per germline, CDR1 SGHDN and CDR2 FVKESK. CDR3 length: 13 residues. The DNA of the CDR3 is TGTGCCAGCCGGGTAGGGCGACAGGATGAAGCTTTCTTT. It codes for CASRVGRQDEAFF.

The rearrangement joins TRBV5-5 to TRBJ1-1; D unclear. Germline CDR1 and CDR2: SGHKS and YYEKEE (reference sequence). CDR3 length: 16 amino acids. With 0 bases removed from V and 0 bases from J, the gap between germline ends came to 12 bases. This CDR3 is CASSLALIRLNTEAFF. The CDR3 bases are TGTGCCAGCAGCTTGGCCTTAATCCGACTGAACACTGAAGCTTTCTTT. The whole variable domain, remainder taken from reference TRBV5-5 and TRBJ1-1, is DAGVTQSPTHLIKTRGQQVTLRCSPISGHKSVSWYQQVLGQGPQFIFQYYEKEERGRGNFPDRFSARQFPNYSSELNVNALLLGDSALYLCASSLALIRLNTEAFFGQGTRLTVV.

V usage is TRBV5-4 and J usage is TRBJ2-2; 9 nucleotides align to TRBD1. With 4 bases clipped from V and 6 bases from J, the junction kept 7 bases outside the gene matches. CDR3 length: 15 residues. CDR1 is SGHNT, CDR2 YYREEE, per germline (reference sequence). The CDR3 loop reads CASSPGQGRAGELFF. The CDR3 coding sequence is TGTGCCAGCAGCCCCGGACAGGGGAGGGCCGGGGAGCTGTTTTTT.

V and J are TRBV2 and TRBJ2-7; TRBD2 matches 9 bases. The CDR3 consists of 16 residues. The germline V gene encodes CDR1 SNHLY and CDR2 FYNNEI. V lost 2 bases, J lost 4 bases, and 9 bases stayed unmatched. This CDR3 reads CASSEPVTSGEYEQYF. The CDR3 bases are TGTGCCAGCAGTGAACCCGTGACTAGCGGAGAGTACGAGCAGTACTTC. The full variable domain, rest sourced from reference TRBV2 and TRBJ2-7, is EPEVTQTPSHQVTQMGQEVILRCVPISNHLYFYWYRQILGQKVEFLVSFYNNEISEKSEIFDDQFSVERPDGSNFTLKIRSTKLEDSAMYFCASSEPVTSGEYEQYFGPGTRLTVT.

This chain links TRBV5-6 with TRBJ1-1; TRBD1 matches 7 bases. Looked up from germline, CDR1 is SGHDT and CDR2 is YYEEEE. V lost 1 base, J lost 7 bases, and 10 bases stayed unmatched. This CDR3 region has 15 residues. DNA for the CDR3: TGTGCCAGCAGCTTGTATTCGGGTAGGACAGGTGAAGCTTTCTTT. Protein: CASSLYSGRTGEAFF.

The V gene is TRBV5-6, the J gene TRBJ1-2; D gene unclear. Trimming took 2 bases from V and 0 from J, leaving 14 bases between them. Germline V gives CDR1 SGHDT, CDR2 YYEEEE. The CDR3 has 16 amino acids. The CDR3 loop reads CASSFYETGTNYGYTF. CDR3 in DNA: TGTGCCAGCAGCTTTTACGAGACGGGAACTAACTATGGCTACACCTTC. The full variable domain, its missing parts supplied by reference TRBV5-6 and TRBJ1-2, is DAGVTQSPTHLIKTRGQQVTLRCSPKSGHDTVSWYQQALGQGPQFIFQYYEEEERQRGNFPDRFSGHQFPNYSSELNVNALLLGDSALYLCASSFYETGTNYGYTFGSGTRLTVV.

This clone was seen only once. DNA for the CDR3: TGTGCCACCAGTGACCATAGCGGGAGCCCCTACAATGAGCAGTTCTTC. Translated, it gives CATSDHSGSPYNEQFF. This rearrangement joins TRBV24-1 to TRBJ2-1, with TRBD2 matching over 9 bases. The junction had 5 bases not matched to a gene; V was cut back by 4 bases and J by 2 bases. Germline assignment: CDR1 KGHDR and CDR2 SFDVKD. The CDR3 is made up of 16 amino acids.

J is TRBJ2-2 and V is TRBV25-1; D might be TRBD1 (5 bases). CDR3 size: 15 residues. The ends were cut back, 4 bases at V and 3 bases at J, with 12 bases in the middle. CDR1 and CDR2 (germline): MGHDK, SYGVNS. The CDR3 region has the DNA TGTGCCAGCAGTGCTTTTCAAGGGGACACCGGGGAGCTGTTTTTT. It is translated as CASSAFQGDTGELFF.

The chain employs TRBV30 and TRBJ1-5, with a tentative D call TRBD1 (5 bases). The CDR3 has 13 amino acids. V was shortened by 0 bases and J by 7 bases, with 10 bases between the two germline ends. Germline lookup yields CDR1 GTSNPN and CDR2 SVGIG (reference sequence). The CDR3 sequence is CAWSVQGGQPQHF. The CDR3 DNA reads TGTGCCTGGAGTGTGCAGGGAGGGCAGCCCCAGCATTTT.

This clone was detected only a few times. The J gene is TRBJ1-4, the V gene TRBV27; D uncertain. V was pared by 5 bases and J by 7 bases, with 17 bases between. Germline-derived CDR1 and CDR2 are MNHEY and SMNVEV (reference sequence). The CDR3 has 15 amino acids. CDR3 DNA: TGTGCCAGCAGTCCGTCCAGGACCCCTGGTGAAAAACTGTTTTTT. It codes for CASSPSRTPGEKLFF.

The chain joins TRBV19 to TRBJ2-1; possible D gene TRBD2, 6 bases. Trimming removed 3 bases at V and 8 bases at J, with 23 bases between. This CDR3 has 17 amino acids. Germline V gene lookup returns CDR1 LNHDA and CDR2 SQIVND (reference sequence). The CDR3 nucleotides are TGTGCCAGTAGTATCACCCGGGGAGGAATTCCCCGGGATGAGCAGTTCTTC. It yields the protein CASSITRGGIPRDEQFF. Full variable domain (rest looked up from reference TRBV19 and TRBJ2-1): DGGITQSPKYLFRKEGQNVTLSCEQNLNHDAMYWYRQDPGQGLRLIYYSQIVNDFQKGDIAEGYSVSREKKESFPLTVTSAQKNPTAFYLCASSITRGGIPRDEQFFGPGTRLTVL.